This TCR beta chain is from a study of blood T cells in healthy people across ages. Peripheral blood samples of approximately 10 milliliters were drawn from each donor. Next came a second PCR, run for about 6 to 11 cycles, which used a sample-barcoded 5' primer along with a J-beta primer mix. From the 5' RACE reads, TCRdb called clonotypes with MiXCR, one entry per CDR3 protein. The top ten clones hold under 15% of a sample with about a million distinct CDR3 sequences, roughly two fifths of them seen once. This clonotype was seen only once. As yet, its antigen is unknown. This CDR3 spans 15 amino acids. The germline V gene has CDR1 DFQATT and CDR2 SNEGSKA (reference sequence). The germline V and J ends were trimmed by 3 bases and 0 bases, with 9 bases remaining between them. Study results and caveats: Possibly confounding the expanded clonotype changes was the fact that donor CMV status was unknown.

The origin of this receptor is a man younger than 30 in good health. V and J are TRBV20-1 and TRBJ1-6, with D hard to call. Sequenced material: blood. CDR3 in DNA: TGCAGTGCTAGTGCAACCAGCTCCTATAATTCACCCCTCCACTTT. Translation gives CSASATSSYNSPLHF.